This TCR beta chain was retrieved from a study of regulatory T cells in long-lasting Graves disease. Study-level findings and limits: Rather than thyroid tissue, only peripheral blood underwent study.

Relying on iRepertoire HTBI primers and Arm-PCR of CDR3 regions, the team built TCR beta libraries. MiXCR was run by TCRdb on the multiplex PCR reads, yielding one entry per CDR3 protein. Seen here are about 620,000 distinct CDR3 sequences, under 20% observed once, and the top ten hold under 20%. This clonotype was detected a few times. The antigen is unknown. Specified time point: newly diagnosed GD, antithyroid drugs for less than 3 months. There was RNA extracted from PBMCs, and the TCR library was made from it. A further study also used this sample, focusing on T cells in Graves' hyperthyroidism and ophthalmopathy.

The receptor comes from a woman in her thirties with Graves disease. The sample was peripheral blood mononuclear cells (PBMCs), taken at new diagnosis, from a patient treated with antithyroid drugs.

The CDR3 nucleotides read TGTGCCAGCAGCCGTTATCCGAGGGACATCTCAACGGGCTACACCTTC. Protein: CASSRYPRDISTGYTF. The V and J genes are TRBV4-2 and TRBJ1-2; possible D gene TRBD1, 6 bases. The V and J ends lost 4 bases and 8 bases respectively, with 23 bases between them. The CDR3 loop spans 16 amino acids. CDR1 is LGHNA and CDR2 is YNFKEQ in the germline V gene.